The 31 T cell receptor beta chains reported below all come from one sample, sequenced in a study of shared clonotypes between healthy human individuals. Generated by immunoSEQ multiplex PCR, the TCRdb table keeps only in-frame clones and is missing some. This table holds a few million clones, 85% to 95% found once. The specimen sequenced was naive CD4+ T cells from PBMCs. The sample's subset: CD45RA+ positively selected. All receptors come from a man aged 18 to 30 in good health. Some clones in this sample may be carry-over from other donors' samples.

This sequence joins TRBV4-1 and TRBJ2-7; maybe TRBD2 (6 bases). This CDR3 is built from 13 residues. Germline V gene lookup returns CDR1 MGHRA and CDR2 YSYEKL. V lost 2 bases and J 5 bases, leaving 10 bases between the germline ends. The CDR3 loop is CASSQPPGDEQYF. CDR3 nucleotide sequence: TGCGCCAGCAGCCAACCACCGGGGGACGAGCAGTACTTC.

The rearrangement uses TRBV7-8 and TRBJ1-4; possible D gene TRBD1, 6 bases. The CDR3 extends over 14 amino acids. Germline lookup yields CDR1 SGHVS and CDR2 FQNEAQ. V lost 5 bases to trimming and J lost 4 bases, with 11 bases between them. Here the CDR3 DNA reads TGTGCCAGCAGCGTACAGGGTGTTAATGAAAAACTGTTTTTT. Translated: CASSVQGVNEKLFF.

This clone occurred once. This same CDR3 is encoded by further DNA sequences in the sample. This CDR3 is CASRGLGNTEAFF. The CDR3 coding sequence is TGTGCCAGCAGAGGGCTGGGGAACACTGAAGCTTTCTTT. V and J are TRBV6-1 and TRBJ1-1; D unclear. Germline assignment: CDR1 MNHNS and CDR2 SASEGT. This CDR3 region has 13 residues. The V and J ends lost 6 bases and 1 base respectively, with 9 bases between them.

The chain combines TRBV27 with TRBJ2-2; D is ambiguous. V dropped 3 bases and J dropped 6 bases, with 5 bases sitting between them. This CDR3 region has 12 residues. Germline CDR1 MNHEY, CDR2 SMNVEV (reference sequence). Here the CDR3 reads CASSFSSGELFF. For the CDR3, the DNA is TGTGCCAGCAGTTTCAGCTCCGGGGAGCTGTTTTTT.

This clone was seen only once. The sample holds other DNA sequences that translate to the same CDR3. CDR3 in amino acids: CASSLLAGVSYEQYF. CDR3 in DNA: TGCGCCAGCAGCTTACTAGCGGGAGTCTCCTACGAGCAGTACTTC. The chain uses TRBV5-1 and TRBJ2-7; TRBD2 matches 11 bases. This CDR3 is 15 amino acids long. J gave up 0 bases and V 2 bases, and 1 base lay outside the gene matches. Germline V gene sequence: CDR1 SGHRS, CDR2 YFSETQ.

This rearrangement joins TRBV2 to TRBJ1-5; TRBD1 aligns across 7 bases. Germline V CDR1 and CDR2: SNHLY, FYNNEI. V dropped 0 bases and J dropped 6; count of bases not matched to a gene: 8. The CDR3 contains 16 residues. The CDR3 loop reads CASSEAGQGGGQPQHF. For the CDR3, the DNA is TGTGCCAGCAGTGAAGCGGGGCAGGGGGGAGGTCAGCCCCAGCATTTT. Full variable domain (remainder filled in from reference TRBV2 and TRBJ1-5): EPEVTQTPSHQVTQMGQEVILRCVPISNHLYFYWYRQILGQKVEFLVSFYNNEISEKSEIFDDQFSVERPDGSNFTLKIRSTKLEDSAMYFCASSEAGQGGGQPQHFGDGTRLSIL.

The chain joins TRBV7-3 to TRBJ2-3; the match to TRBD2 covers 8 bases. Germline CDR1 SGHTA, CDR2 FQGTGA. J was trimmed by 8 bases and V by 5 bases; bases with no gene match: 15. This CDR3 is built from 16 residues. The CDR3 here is CASSPGTSIGVGTQYF. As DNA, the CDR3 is TGTGCCAGCAGCCCCGGGACTAGTATAGGAGTTGGTACGCAGTATTTT.

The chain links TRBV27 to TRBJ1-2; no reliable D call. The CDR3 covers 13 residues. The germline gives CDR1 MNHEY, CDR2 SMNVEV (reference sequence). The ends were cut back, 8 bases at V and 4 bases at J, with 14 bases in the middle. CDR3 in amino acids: CASQVRPGYGYTF. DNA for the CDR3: TGTGCCAGCCAGGTGCGACCGGGCTATGGCTACACCTTC.

CDR3 sequence reads: CSVDRTGTGVYGYTF. CDR3 in DNA: TGCAGCGTTGACCGCACCGGGACAGGGGTCTATGGCTACACCTTC. The chain carries TRBV29-1 and TRBJ1-2; 10 nucleotides align to TRBD1. Per the germline V gene, CDR1 is SQVTM and CDR2 is ANQGSEA. After removal of 3 bases from V and 4 bases from J, the junction contained 8 bases not matched to a gene. The CDR3 consists of 15 residues. The full variable domain, completed using reference TRBV29-1 and TRBJ1-2, is SAVISQKPSRDICQRGTSLTIQCQVDSQVTMMFWYRQQPGQSLTLIATANQGSEATYESGFVIDKFPISRPNLTFSTLTVSNMSPEDSSIYLCSVDRTGTGVYGYTFGSGTRLTVV.

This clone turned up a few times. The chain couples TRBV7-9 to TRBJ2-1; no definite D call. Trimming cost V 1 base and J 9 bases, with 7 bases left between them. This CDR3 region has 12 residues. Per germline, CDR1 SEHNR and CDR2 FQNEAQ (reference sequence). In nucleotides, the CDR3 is TGTGCCAGCAGCTTAGTGTGGGGTGAGCAGTTCTTC. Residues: CASSLVWGEQFF.

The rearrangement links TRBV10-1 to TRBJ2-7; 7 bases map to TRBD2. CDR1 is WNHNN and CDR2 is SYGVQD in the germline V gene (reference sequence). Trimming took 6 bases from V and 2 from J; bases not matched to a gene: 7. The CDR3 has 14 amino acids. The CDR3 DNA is TGCGCCAGCAGGGGCGGGAGCCCTACCTACGAGCAGTACTTC. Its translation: CASRGGSPTYEQYF.

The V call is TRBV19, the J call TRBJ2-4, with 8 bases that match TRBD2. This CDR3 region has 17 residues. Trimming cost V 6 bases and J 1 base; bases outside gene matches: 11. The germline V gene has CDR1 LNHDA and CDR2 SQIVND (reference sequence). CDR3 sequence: CASSHFGQREAKNIQYF. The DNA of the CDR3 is TGTGCCAGTAGCCACTTTGGCCAGCGGGAGGCCAAAAACATTCAGTACTTC. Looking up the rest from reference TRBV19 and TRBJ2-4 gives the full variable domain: DGGITQSPKYLFRKEGQNVTLSCEQNLNHDAMYWYRQDPGQGLRLIYYSQIVNDFQKGDIAEGYSVSREKKESFPLTVTSAQKNPTAFYLCASSHFGQREAKNIQYFGAGTRLSVL.

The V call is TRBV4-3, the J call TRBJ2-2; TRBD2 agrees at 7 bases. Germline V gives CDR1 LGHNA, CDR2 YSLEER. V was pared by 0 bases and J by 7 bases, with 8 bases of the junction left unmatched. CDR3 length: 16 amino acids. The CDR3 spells CASSQEWAGEVGELFF. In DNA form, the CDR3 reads TGCGCCAGCAGCCAAGAATGGGCGGGAGAGGTCGGGGAGCTGTTTTTT.

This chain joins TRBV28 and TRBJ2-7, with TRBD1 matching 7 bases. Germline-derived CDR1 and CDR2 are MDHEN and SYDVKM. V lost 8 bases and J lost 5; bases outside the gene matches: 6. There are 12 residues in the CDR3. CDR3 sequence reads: CASDTGDHEQYF. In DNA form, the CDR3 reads TGTGCCAGCGATACAGGGGACCACGAGCAGTACTTC.

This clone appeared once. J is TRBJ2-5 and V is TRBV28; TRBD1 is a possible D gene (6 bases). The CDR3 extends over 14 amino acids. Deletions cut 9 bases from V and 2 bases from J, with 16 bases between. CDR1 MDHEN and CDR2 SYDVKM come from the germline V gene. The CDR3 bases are TGTGCCAGTACCAGGACAGCCGCACAAGAGACCCAGTACTTC. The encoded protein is CASTRTAAQETQYF. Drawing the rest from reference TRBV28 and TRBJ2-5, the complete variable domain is DVKVTQSSRYLVKRTGEKVFLECVQDMDHENMFWYRQDPGLGLRLIYFSYDVKMKEKGDIPEGYSVSREKKERFSLILESASTNQTSMYLCASTRTAAQETQYFGPGTRLLVL.

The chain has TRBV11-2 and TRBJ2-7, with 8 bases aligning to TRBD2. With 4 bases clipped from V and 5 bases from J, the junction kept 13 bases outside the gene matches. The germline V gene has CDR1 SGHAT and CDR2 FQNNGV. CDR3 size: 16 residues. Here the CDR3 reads CASSSIAGKLLDEQYF. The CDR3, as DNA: TGTGCCAGCAGCTCCATAGCGGGAAAACTCTTAGACGAGCAGTACTTC.

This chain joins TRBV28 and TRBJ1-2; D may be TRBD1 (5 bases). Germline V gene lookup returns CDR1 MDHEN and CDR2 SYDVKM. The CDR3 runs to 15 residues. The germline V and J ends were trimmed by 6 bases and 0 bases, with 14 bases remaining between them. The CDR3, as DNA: TGTGCCAGCAGCTCAACAGGCTCCGCTAACTATGGCTACACCTTC. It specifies CASSSTGSANYGYTF.

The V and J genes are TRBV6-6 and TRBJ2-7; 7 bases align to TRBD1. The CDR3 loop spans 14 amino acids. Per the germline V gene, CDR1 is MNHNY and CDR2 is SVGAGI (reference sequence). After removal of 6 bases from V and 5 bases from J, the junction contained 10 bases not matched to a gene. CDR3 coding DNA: TGTGCCAGCAGAAAACAACTGACAGGGAACGAGCAGTACTTC. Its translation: CASRKQLTGNEQYF.

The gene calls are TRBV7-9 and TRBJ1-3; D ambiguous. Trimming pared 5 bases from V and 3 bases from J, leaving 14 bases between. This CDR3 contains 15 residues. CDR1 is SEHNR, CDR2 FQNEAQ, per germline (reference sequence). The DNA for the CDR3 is TGTGCCAGCAGCCCTATACTAGGGAGTGGAAACACCATATATTTT. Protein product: CASSPILGSGNTIYF.

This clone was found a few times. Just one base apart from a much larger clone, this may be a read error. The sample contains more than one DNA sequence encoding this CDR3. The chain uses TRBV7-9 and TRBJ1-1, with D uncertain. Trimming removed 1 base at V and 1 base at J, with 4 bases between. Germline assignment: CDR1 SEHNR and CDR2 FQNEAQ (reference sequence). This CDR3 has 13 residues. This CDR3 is CASSLEGNTEAFF. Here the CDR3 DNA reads TGTGCCAGCAGCTTAGAAGGGAACACTGAAGCTTTCTTT.

CDR3 coding DNA: TGTGCCAGCAGCTTATCGGGGCAGGGCGGGGAAAAACTGTTTTTT. This encodes CASSLSGQGGEKLFF. The chain employs TRBV7-3 and TRBJ1-4; D is possibly TRBD1 (5 bases). V lost 2 bases and J 8 bases, leaving 15 bases between the germline ends. The CDR3 is 15 residues long. Germline CDR1 SGHTA, CDR2 FQGTGA. Variable domain in full (rest from reference TRBV7-3 and TRBJ1-4): GAGVSQTPSNKVTEKGKYVELRCDPISGHTALYWYRQSLGQGPEFLIYFQGTGAADDSGLPNDRFFAVRPEGSVSTLKIQRTERGDSAVYLCASSLSGQGGEKLFFGSGTQLSVL.

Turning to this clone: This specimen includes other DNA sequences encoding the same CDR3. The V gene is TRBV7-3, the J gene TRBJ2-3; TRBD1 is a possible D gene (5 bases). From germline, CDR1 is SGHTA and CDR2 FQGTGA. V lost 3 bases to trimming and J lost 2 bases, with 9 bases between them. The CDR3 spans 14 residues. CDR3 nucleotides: TGTGCCAGCAGCTTGGGGCTACACACAGATACGCAGTATTTT. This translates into CASSLGLHTDTQYF. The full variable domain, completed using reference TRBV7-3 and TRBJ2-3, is GAGVSQTPSNKVTEKGKYVELRCDPISGHTALYWYRQSLGQGPEFLIYFQGTGAADDSGLPNDRFFAVRPEGSVSTLKIQRTERGDSAVYLCASSLGLHTDTQYFGPGTRLTVL.

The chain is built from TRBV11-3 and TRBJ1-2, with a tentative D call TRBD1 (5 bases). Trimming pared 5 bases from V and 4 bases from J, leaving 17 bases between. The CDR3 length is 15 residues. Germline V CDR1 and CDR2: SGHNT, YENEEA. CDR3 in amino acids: CASSQLKGQGYGYTF. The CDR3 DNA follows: TGTGCCAGCAGCCAACTGAAGGGGCAGGGCTATGGCTACACCTTC.

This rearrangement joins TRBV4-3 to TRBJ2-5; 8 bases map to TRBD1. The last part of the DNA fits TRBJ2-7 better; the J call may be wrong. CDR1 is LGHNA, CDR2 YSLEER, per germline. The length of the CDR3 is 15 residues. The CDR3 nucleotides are TGCGCCAGCAGCCAGGCGACAGGGGTCTCCTACGAGCAGTACTTC. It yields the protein CASSQATGVSYEQYF.

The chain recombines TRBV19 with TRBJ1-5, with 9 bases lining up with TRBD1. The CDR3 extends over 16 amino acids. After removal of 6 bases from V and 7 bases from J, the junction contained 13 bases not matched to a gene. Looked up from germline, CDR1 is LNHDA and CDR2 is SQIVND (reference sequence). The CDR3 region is CASRDRADRGYQPQHF. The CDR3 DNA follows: TGTGCCAGTAGGGATAGGGCGGACAGGGGCTACCAGCCCCAGCATTTT.

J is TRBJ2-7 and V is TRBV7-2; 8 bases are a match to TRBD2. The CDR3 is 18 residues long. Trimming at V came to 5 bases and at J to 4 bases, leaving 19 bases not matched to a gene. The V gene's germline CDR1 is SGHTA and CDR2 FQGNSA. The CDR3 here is CASSPGRGLSGMDYEQYF. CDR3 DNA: TGTGCCAGCAGCCCAGGACGGGGGCTTAGCGGGATGGATTACGAGCAGTACTTC. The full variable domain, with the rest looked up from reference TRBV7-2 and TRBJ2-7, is GAGVSQSPSNKVTEKGKDVELRCDPISGHTALYWYRQSLGQGLEFLIYFQGNSAPDKSGLPSDRFSAERTGGSVSTLTIQRTQQEDSAVYLCASSPGRGLSGMDYEQYFGPGTRLTVT.

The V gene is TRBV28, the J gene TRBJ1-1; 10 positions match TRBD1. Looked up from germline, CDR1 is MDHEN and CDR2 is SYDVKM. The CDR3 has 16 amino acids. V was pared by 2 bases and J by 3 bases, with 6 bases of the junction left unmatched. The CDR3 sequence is CASSLLGQGTYTEAFF. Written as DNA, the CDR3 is TGTGCCAGCAGTTTACTGGGACAGGGGACGTACACTGAAGCTTTCTTT.

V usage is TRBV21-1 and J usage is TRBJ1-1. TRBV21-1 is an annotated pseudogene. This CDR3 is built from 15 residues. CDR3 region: CASRPAGGMNTEAFF. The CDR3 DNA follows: TGTGCCAGCAGGCCTGCTGGGGGTATGAACACTGAAGCTTTCTTT.

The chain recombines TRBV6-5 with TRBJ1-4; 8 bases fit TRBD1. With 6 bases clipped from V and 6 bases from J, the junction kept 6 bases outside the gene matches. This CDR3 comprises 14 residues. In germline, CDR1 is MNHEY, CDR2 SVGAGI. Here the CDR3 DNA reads TGTGCCAGCAGACCTACAGGGGGGTATGAAAAACTGTTTTTT. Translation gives CASRPTGGYEKLFF.

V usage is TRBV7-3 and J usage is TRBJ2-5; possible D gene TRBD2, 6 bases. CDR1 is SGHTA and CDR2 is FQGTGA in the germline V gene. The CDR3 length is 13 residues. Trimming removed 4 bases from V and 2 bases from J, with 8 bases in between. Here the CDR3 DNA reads TGTGCCAGCAGCTACGGGAGTCAAGAGACCCAGTACTTC. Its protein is CASSYGSQETQYF.

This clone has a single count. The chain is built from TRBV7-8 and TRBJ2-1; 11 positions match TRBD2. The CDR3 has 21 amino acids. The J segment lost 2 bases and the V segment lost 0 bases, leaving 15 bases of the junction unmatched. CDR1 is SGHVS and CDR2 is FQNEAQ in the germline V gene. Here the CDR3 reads CASSLAGFGTSGLRAYNEQFF. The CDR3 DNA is TGTGCCAGCAGCTTAGCAGGCTTCGGGACTAGCGGACTTCGGGCCTACAATGAGCAGTTCTTC.